Listed below are T cell receptor beta chains from one sample, sequenced in a study of regulatory T cells in long-lasting Graves disease. TCRdb passed the multiplex PCR reads through MiXCR, listing each CDR3 protein once. The table records about half a million distinct CDR3 sequences, around 12% of them present only once. The sample was also linked to a second study, of T cells in Graves' hyperthyroidism and ophthalmopathy.

The source was peripheral blood mononuclear cells (PBMCs), collected at new diagnosis, from a patient treated with antithyroid drugs. These receptors were taken from a woman aged 25 to 39 with Graves disease. The CDR3 runs from the conserved cysteine through the conserved F or W. A D gene is named only where the DNA matches it firmly. Size is stated for part of the rows, as once, few or many counts, or as a class when the clone is expanded.

j_gene,v_gene,abundance,d_gene,CDR3nt,CDR3aa
TRBJ2-2,TRBV18,-,-,TGTGCCAGCTCATCAGTCGTCCGGGACAAGGAGCTGTTTTTT,CASSSVVRDKELFF
TRBJ2-5,TRBV6-2/TRBV6-3,many,TRBD1,TGTGCCAGCAGTTACTCGCCACAGGGGCAGTACTTC,CASSYSPQGQYF
TRBJ1-2,TRBV18,many,-,TGTGCCAGCTCAAAACCTCCGGGCCAATATAACTATGGCTACACCTTC,CASSKPPGQYNYGYTF
TRBJ1-5,TRBV6-1,many,-,TGTGCCAGCAGTCTAAGCGGGATTGGCAATCAGCCCCAGCATTTT,CASSLSGIGNQPQHF
TRBJ1-4,TRBV18,-,-,TGTGCCAGCTCACCACCCGGGGCCCTTAATGAAAAACTGTTTTTT,CASSPPGALNEKLFF
TRBJ2-6,TRBV7-2,many,TRBD1,TGTGCCAGCAGCCCCCGGGACAGGGCGTCCGGGGCCAACGTCCTGACTTTC,CASSPRDRASGANVLTF
TRBJ1-2,TRBV9,many,-,TGTGCCAGCAGCGTAGGGCTGGACAACCACTATGGCTACACCTTC,CASSVGLDNHYGYTF
TRBJ1-2,TRBV11-3,many,-,TGTGCCAGCAGCTTATTGCAAGGACTTTCTCGATCGGATGGCTACACCTTC,CASSLLQGLSRSDGYTF
TRBJ2-7,TRBV11-2,many,-,TGTGCCAGCAGCTTAGATGGGGTACCCCCCTACGAGCAGTACTTC,CASSLDGVPPYEQYF
TRBJ2-1,TRBV6-2/TRBV6-3,-,TRBD2,TGTGCCAGCAGAACAGCGGGAGAGGCGGGGGAGCAGTTCTTC,CASRTAGEAGEQFF
TRBJ1-1,TRBV7-9,many,-,TGTGCCAGCAGCTTAGCGTGGGAACCCAACACTGAAGCTTTCTTT,CASSLAWEPNTEAFF
TRBJ2-3,TRBV15,many,-,TGTGCCACCAGCCGCCCGGGACCCCCAGATACGCAGTATTTT,CATSRPGPPDTQYF
TRBJ2-7,TRBV13,many,-,TGTGCCAGCAGCTTATTCGGTCACTTCTACGAGCAGTACTTC,CASSLFGHFYEQYF
TRBJ2-5,TRBV19,many,TRBD1,TGTGCCAGTAGTGACAGGGGGCGCCAGTCAGAGACCCAGTACTTC,CASSDRGRQSETQYF
TRBJ1-4,TRBV6-1,many,-,TGTGCCAGCAGTGAGGACAGCGCGACCTTACAAGAAAAACTGTTTTTT,CASSEDSATLQEKLFF
TRBJ2-7,TRBV13,-,TRBD1,TGTGCCAGCAGCGAAATCAAACAGGGGGCAGGCTACGAGCAGTACTTC,CASSEIKQGAGYEQYF
TRBJ2-1,TRBV14,many,-,TGTGCCAGCAGCCGCGGGTTGGCTTCCTACAATGAGCAGTTCTTC,CASSRGLASYNEQFF
TRBJ2-1,TRBV27,many,-,TGTGCCAGCAGTCCTTTAAACAGGGTTGGGTACAATGAGCAGTTCTTC,CASSPLNRVGYNEQFF
TRBJ2-3,TRBV11-2,many,TRBD2,TGTGCCAGCAGACCGACTAGCGGGAGGGTGGGAGATACGCAGTATTTT,CASRPTSGRVGDTQYF
TRBJ2-7,TRBV2,-,-,TGTGCCAGCCGGCCGGGCAGGGGAGCCTACGAGCAGTACTTC,CASRPGRGAYEQYF
TRBJ1-2,TRBV12-3/TRBV12-4,many,-,TGTGCCAGCACCCGGACGGGCTATGGCTACACCTTC,CASTRTGYGYTF
TRBJ2-5,TRBV10-1,few,-,TGCGCCAGCAGTGAGTCCAGGGGTGGGACCCAGTACTTC,CASSESRGGTQYF
TRBJ2-1,TRBV24-1,many,TRBD2,TGTGCCACCAGTGACCCTACTGGGGGGGACAATGAGCAGTTCTTC,CATSDPTGGDNEQFF
TRBJ2-3,TRBV7-6,many,-,TGTGCCAGCAGCTTAAAACAGCCCAGCGCAGATACGCAGTATTTT,CASSLKQPSADTQYF
TRBJ1-2,TRBV29-1,-,TRBD1,TGCAGCGACAGGACAGGGACCCACTATGGCTACACCTTC,CSDRTGTHYGYTF
TRBJ1-5,TRBV19,few,TRBD1,TGTGCCAGTAGATTTACAGGGGGTAATCAGCCCCAGCATTTT,CASRFTGGNQPQHF
TRBJ2-1,TRBV27,many,TRBD1,TGTGCCAGCAGTTTACCGACAGGGGAAGTTTCTAACTCCTACAATGAGCAGTTCTTC,CASSLPTGEVSNSYNEQFF
TRBJ1-1,TRBV24-1,-,TRBD1,TGTGCCACCAGTGACCGACAGGGGACTGAAGCTTTCTTT,CATSDRQGTEAFF
TRBJ1-2,TRBV20-1,many,TRBD1,TGCAGTGCTAGAGTACCTCCGGGACAGGGATACGGCTACACCTTC,CSARVPPGQGYGYTF
TRBJ1-1,TRBV6-2/TRBV6-3,-,-,TGTGCCAGCAGGCGCGACGGTTTAATGAACACTGAAGCTTTCTTT,CASRRDGLMNTEAFF
TRBJ1-1,TRBV19,many,-,TGTGCCAGTAGTATAGTGGTCGACACTGAAGCTTTCTTT,CASSIVVDTEAFF
TRBJ2-3,TRBV12-3/TRBV12-4,many,TRBD2,TGTGCCAGCAGTTCACGCGGGAGGGCCGCAGATACGCAGTATTTT,CASSSRGRAADTQYF
TRBJ2-2,TRBV29-1,many,-,TGCAGCGTGAGCCCGGGTATGATACCGGAAGTCGGGGAGCTGTTTTTT,CSVSPGMIPEVGELFF
TRBJ2-1,TRBV30,many,-,TGTGCCTGGAGTACCACAGGGAATGAGCAGTTCTTC,CAWSTTGNEQFF
TRBJ1-2,TRBV30,many,TRBD1,TGTGCCTGGAGTGTTGTGGGACAGCGGGCGAAAGGCTACACCTTC,CAWSVVGQRAKGYTF
TRBJ2-7,TRBV7-2,many,-,TGTGCCAGCAGCACCCGGACAGCCGGGGACTACGAGCAGTACTTC,CASSTRTAGDYEQYF
TRBJ1-4,TRBV19,many,-,TGTGCCAGTAGTATATTCTACGTAGGATCTGAAAAACTGTTTTTT,CASSIFYVGSEKLFF
TRBJ1-5,TRBV2,many,-,TGTGCCAGCAGGGGATACAGGGTTCTTCAGCCCCAGCATTTT,CASRGYRVLQPQHF
TRBJ2-5,TRBV6-2/TRBV6-3,few,-,TGTGCCAGCAGCCCGAATCCTCCGGGTATAAGAGAGACCCAGTACTTC,CASSPNPPGIRETQYF
TRBJ2-3,TRBV11-2,many,-,TGTGCCAGCAGCTTAGGATTAGATACGCAGTATTTT,CASSLGLDTQYF
TRBJ2-5,TRBV6-1,many,TRBD2,TGTGCCAGCAGCCAGACTAGCGGGAGGTCTGAGACCCAGTACTTC,CASSQTSGRSETQYF
TRBJ2-1,TRBV11-2,few,TRBD1,TGTGCCAGCAGCTTCCCGGGACAGATGTACAATGAGCAGTTCTTC,CASSFPGQMYNEQFF
TRBJ1-4,TRBV19,many,-,TGTGCCAGTAGTTTAAGTCGTGGAACTAATGAAAAACTGTTTTTT,CASSLSRGTNEKLFF
TRBJ2-7,TRBV2,-,-,TGTGCCAGCAGTGAAGAAGCCCAGCATTGGCAGTACTTC,CASSEEAQHWQYF
TRBJ2-1,TRBV29-1,few,-,TGCAGCGTTGAGGGTAGAGATGTAAGCTCCTACAATGAGCAGTTCTTC,CSVEGRDVSSYNEQFF